The 19 T cell receptor beta chains reported below all come from one sample, sequenced in a study of blood T cell repertoires in COVID-19. Using immunoSEQ multiplex PCR, the repertoire was profiled, and TCRdb retains in-frame clones only, with some absent. The sample carries about 170,000 clones, about 74% recorded once. The sequenced sample was peripheral blood. All receptors derive from a woman aged 80 or over with acute or convalescent COVID-19.

This clone showed up many times. J is TRBJ2-1 and V is TRBV27; D perhaps matches TRBD2 (6 bases). V lost 1 base to trimming and J lost 9 bases, with 13 bases between them. The germline gives CDR1 MNHEY, CDR2 SMNVEV (reference sequence). The CDR3 covers 14 residues. CDR3 in DNA: TGTGCCAGCAGTTTATTGCGGGGTTCGAGTGAGCAGTTCTTC. Translating it yields CASSLLRGSSEQFF.

V gene TRBV5-4 combines with J gene TRBJ2-2; TRBD2 matches at 9 bases. This CDR3 is 16 amino acids long. Germline CDR1 is SGHNT and CDR2 is YYREEE (reference sequence). V gave up 5 bases and J gave up 8 bases; unmatched junction bases: 13. CDR3 DNA sequence: TGTGCCAGCAGTTTTTTAGCGGGAGTACGGTTAGGGGAGCTGTTTTTT. Its translation is CASSFLAGVRLGELFF. Drawing the rest from reference TRBV5-4 and TRBJ2-2, the complete variable domain is ETGVTQSPTHLIKTRGQQVTLRCSSQSGHNTVSWYQQALGQGPQFIFQYYREEENGRGNFPPRFSGLQFPNYSSELNVNALELDDSALYLCASSFLAGVRLGELFFGEGSRLTVL.

This clone was counted once. V usage is TRBV7-2 and J usage is TRBJ2-1; 8 positions match TRBD2. The V and J ends lost 6 bases and 4 bases, in that order; junction bases with no gene match: 14. The CDR3 is 17 residues long. Germline V gives CDR1 SGHTA, CDR2 FQGNSA. The CDR3 sequence: CASSTHRGLVMYNEQFF. DNA of the CDR3: TGTGCCAGCAGTACCCACCGGGGACTAGTTATGTACAATGAGCAGTTCTTC.

This sequence joins TRBV28 and TRBJ2-1, with D unresolved. The CDR3 runs to 11 residues. Trimming removed 2 bases at V and 10 bases at J, with 6 bases between. Germline-derived CDR1 and CDR2 are MDHEN and SYDVKM. CDR3 amino acids: CASSLVIEQFF. CDR3 nucleotide sequence: TGTGCCAGCAGTTTAGTTATAGAGCAGTTCTTC. Full variable domain (rest looked up from reference TRBV28 and TRBJ2-1): DVKVTQSSRYLVKRTGEKVFLECVQDMDHENMFWYRQDPGLGLRLIYFSYDVKMKEKGDIPEGYSVSREKKERFSLILESASTNQTSMYLCASSLVIEQFFGPGTRLTVL.

This clone has ten or more counts. CDR3 amino acids: CASRTGTSDTGELFF. The CDR3 region has the DNA TGTGCCAGCAGGACAGGGACTAGCGACACCGGGGAGCTGTTTTTT. The chain is built from TRBV4-2 and TRBJ2-2, with 10 bases that match TRBD2. Trimming at V came to 6 bases and at J to 3 bases, leaving 4 bases not matched to a gene. The CDR3 has 15 amino acids. Germline V gene sequence: CDR1 LGHNA, CDR2 YNFKEQ.

The V and J genes are TRBV3-1 (or the pseudogene TRBV3-2) and TRBJ2-7; D uncertain. From germline, CDR1 is LGHDT and CDR2 YNNKEL (reference sequence). This CDR3 has 15 residues. Trimming shortened V by 5 bases and J by 5 bases, and 19 bases separated the two germline ends. CDR3 amino acids: CASSSGVGTFDEQYF. The DNA for the CDR3 is TGTGCCAGCAGCTCCGGCGTGGGCACATTCGACGAGCAGTACTTC.

This chain connects TRBV30 to TRBJ2-1; 7 bases line up with TRBD1. The CDR3 runs to 12 residues. With 5 bases clipped from V and 10 bases from J, the junction kept 8 bases outside the gene matches. Germline V gene lookup returns CDR1 GTSNPN and CDR2 SVGIG (reference sequence). This CDR3 reads CAWDVTGVEQFF. The CDR3 nucleotides read TGTGCCTGGGATGTTACAGGGGTGGAGCAGTTCTTC. The full variable domain, with the rest looked up from reference TRBV30 and TRBJ2-1, is SQTIHQWPATLVQPVGSPLSLECTVEGTSNPNLYWYRQAAGRGLQLLFYSVGIGQISSEVPQNLSASRPQDRQFILSSKKLLLSDSGFYLCAWDVTGVEQFFGPGTRLTVL.

This clone turned up a few times. The CDR3 spells CASSPRIASGRDKGGYTF. CDR3 in DNA: TGTGCCAGCAGCCCTAGGATTGCAAGTGGACGGGACAAAGGCGGCTACACCTTC. The J gene is TRBJ1-2, the V gene TRBV7-9; D is perhaps TRBD1 (6 bases). V shed 5 bases and J shed 8 bases, with 30 bases lying between them. The CDR3 extends over 18 amino acids. Per the germline V gene, CDR1 is SEHNR and CDR2 is FQNEAQ (reference sequence).

This clone occurred once. The CDR3 bases are TGTGCCAGCAGGCGACAGGGGCCGAACACTGAAGCTTTCTTT. Its protein is CASRRQGPNTEAFF. The chain is built from TRBV2 and TRBJ1-1, with 8 nucleotides matching TRBD1. Looked up from germline, CDR1 is SNHLY and CDR2 is FYNNEI. The CDR3 totals 14 residues. The V gene end was trimmed by 6 bases and the J gene end by 1 base; junction bases not matched to a gene: 4.

This clone turned up a few times. The V gene is TRBV27, the J gene TRBJ2-1, with TRBD1 as a possible D gene (6 bases). The CDR3 runs 14 residues. Trimming took off 11 bases at V and 7 bases at J, with 21 bases between the two ends. The germline V gene encodes CDR1 MNHEY and CDR2 SMNVEV (reference sequence). CDR3 sequence: CAVVRGSTPNEQFF. CDR3 bases: TGTGCCGTCGTTAGGGGGAGCACTCCGAATGAGCAGTTCTTC.

Only a few counts were recorded for this clone. This chain uses TRBV28 with TRBJ2-2; TRBD2 aligns across 11 bases. CDR1 MDHEN and CDR2 SYDVKM come from the germline V gene. The V segment lost 3 bases and the J segment 5 bases; nucleotides outside the gene matches: 2. The CDR3 sequence is 15 residues long. The CDR3 sequence: CASSFASGGTGELFF. DNA of the CDR3: TGTGCCAGCAGTTTCGCTAGCGGGGGGACCGGGGAGCTGTTTTTT.

The chain is built from TRBV27 and TRBJ2-7, with 8 bases fitting TRBD1. V lost 6 bases and J lost 2; bases outside the gene matches: 9. This CDR3 comprises 15 residues. Germline V CDR1 and CDR2: MNHEY, SMNVEV (reference sequence). The CDR3 nucleotides read TGTGCCAGCAGACGAAGAGGGACAGGAACCTACGAGCAGTACTTC. This codes for CASRRRGTGTYEQYF.

The gene calls are TRBV10-3 and TRBJ1-1, with D unclear. This CDR3 is built from 14 residues. The ends were cut back, 4 bases at V and 0 bases at J, with 9 bases in the middle. Per the germline V gene, CDR1 is ENHRY and CDR2 is SYGVKD. CDR3 nucleotides: TGTGCCATCAGTGTCGCGGGCATGAACACTGAAGCTTTCTTT. It yields the protein CAISVAGMNTEAFF.

The gene calls are TRBV6-1 and TRBJ2-7; 8 nucleotides line up with TRBD2. V was pared by 2 bases and J by 2 bases, with 2 bases of the junction left unmatched. CDR1 and CDR2 from the germline V gene are MNHNS and SASEGT. There are 14 residues in the CDR3. CDR3 bases: TGTGCCAGCAGTGAAATAGCGGGAACCTACGAGCAGTACTTC. Its translation: CASSEIAGTYEQYF.

V usage is TRBV28 and J usage is TRBJ2-3, with TRBD2 as a possible D gene (5 bases). The CDR3 length is 14 residues. The V and J ends lost 7 bases and 0 bases respectively, with 11 bases between them. Germline loops: CDR1 MDHEN, CDR2 SYDVKM. The CDR3, as DNA: TGTGCCAGCACCCTTGGCGGGAGCACAGATACGCAGTATTTT. Its translation is CASTLGGSTDTQYF.

The V gene is TRBV28, the J gene TRBJ2-5; maybe TRBD1 (6 bases). Germline CDR1 reads MDHEN; CDR2 reads SYDVKM. This CDR3 spans 12 amino acids. Trimming removed 8 bases at V and 1 base at J, with 8 bases between. The DNA of the CDR3 is TGTGCCAGCCGAGGGGGCCAAGAGACCCAGTACTTC. It yields the protein CASRGGQETQYF.

This chain's CDR3 is CASSPTRSQETQYF. CDR3 bases: TGCGCCAGCAGCCCGACTAGGTCCCAAGAGACCCAGTACTTC. The chain employs TRBV4-1 and TRBJ2-5, with D tentatively TRBD2 (6 bases). Looked up from germline, CDR1 is MGHRA and CDR2 is YSYEKL. The CDR3 totals 14 residues. The ends were cut back, 4 bases at V and 1 base at J, with 10 bases in the middle.

This chain uses TRBV2 with TRBJ2-7; TRBD1 might be the D (5 bases). CDR1 and CDR2 from the germline V gene are SNHLY and FYNNEI. This CDR3 is 13 amino acids long. Trimming took off 4 bases at V and 4 bases at J, with 11 bases between the two ends. The DNA for the CDR3 is TGTGCCAGCAGTGGACAGTCGTTGTACGAGCAGTACTTC. As protein: CASSGQSLYEQYF.

CDR3 residues: CASSPWTGGNEQYF. The CDR3 bases are TGTGCCAGCAGCCCCTGGACAGGGGGAAACGAGCAGTACTTC. This rearrangement joins TRBV9 to TRBJ2-7, with TRBD1 matching 10 bases. The V segment lost 4 bases and the J segment 5 bases; nucleotides outside the gene matches: 6. The CDR3 spans 14 residues. Germline CDR1 reads SGDLS; CDR2 reads YYNGEE.